This TCR beta chain appears in the sequencing data of a study of CXCR3-negative and CXCR3-positive naive CD8 T cells. At the level of the study: For each library, about 1.5 +/- 0.3 million TRB reads were obtained, roughly 140 million in total.

TRB cDNA libraries were made by UMI-labeled 5' RACE. Reanalyzing the 5' RACE reads, TCRdb keeps one entry per CDR3 protein, without DNA. The ten most abundant clones cover over 0.35% of a sample with 85,000 to 130,000 distinct CDR3 sequences. Findings of the study overall: The TRB CDR3s that CXCR3-positive naive cells carried were more hydrophobic than those of CXCR3-negative naive cells.

A CD45RO-CCR7+CD27+CD95- profile was what naive CD8+ T cells displayed. As for this clonotype: What it binds is unknown.

Input material: naive CXCR3+ CD8+ T cells from blood. Subset specified: CD45RO-CCR7+CD27+CD95- naive CD8+ T cells expressing CXCR3 (TNR3+). This TCR derives from a human donor in good health. Some clones in this sample may be carry-over from other donors' samples.

The CDR3 spells CASSVVTGYTEAFF. V gene TRBV5-1 combines with J gene TRBJ1-1; the D call from TCRdb, TRBD1, cannot be confirmed without DNA. This CDR3 has 14 residues. From germline, CDR1 is SGHRS and CDR2 YFSETQ.